These T cell receptor beta chains were read from a single sample in a study of T cells expressing NK-cell markers. After re-calling the 5' RACE reads, TCRdb lists one entry per CDR3 protein, DNA absent. Its table lists about 460,000 distinct CDR3 sequences. The sequenced sample consisted of blood T cells: a sorted CD56 or NKG2C T cell subset, CD4+ or CD8+ T cells, or bulk PBMC T cells (not recorded which). The source is a woman in her 50s in good health. The CDR3 runs from the conserved cysteine through the conserved F or W.

v_gene	j_gene	CDR3aa
TRBV6-2/TRBV6-3	TRBJ1-2	CASSDRSRSLNYGYTF
TRBV7-2	TRBJ1-1	CASSLDRTRNTEAFF
TRBV28	TRBJ2-2	CASRPGGPGELFF
TRBV6-5	TRBJ2-5	CASKEPGGETQYF
TRBV6-2/TRBV6-3	TRBJ2-4	CASSYRGGGIQYF
TRBV6-5	TRBJ1-1	CASSLSGGIENTEAFF
TRBV29-1	TRBJ1-2	CSAEPRGVIGYTF
TRBV5-1	TRBJ2-1	CASSRSGSGNEQFF
TRBV5-1	TRBJ2-1	CASSPLARGPAGDEQFF
TRBV7-2	TRBJ2-5	CASSFRITETQYF
TRBV30	TRBJ2-1	CAWSEAAYNEQFF
TRBV7-8	TRBJ2-4	CASSLAPLSGIQYF
TRBV29-1	TRBJ2-2	CSAGVSGSTGELFF
TRBV10-3	TRBJ1-1	CAISSSVADGVTEAFF
TRBV4-1	TRBJ1-5	CASSQEVTGDQPQHF
TRBV27	TRBJ2-2	CASSFTVRGELFF
TRBV12-5	TRBJ2-7	CASGLVQTSFYEQYF
TRBV27	TRBJ2-5	CASSFGIGPPETQYF
TRBV24-1	TRBJ2-3	CATGERGTQYF
TRBV6-4	TRBJ2-7	CASRLGQGAYEQYF
TRBV29-1	TRBJ2-3	CSVPPSGSTDTQYF
TRBV12-3/TRBV12-4	TRBJ2-5	CASRLLAMETQYF
TRBV21-1	TRBJ1-1	CASSNFEQGNTEAFF
TRBV7-8	TRBJ2-5	CASSVQASQETQYF
TRBV30	TRBJ2-5	CAWGQGLETQYF
TRBV20-1	TRBJ2-5	CSARFWAIASGKETQYF
TRBV27	TRBJ1-4	CASSPRQGYGEKLFF
TRBV15	TRBJ2-2	CATSRETAPGELFF
TRBV5-1	TRBJ2-2	CASSPQTSGTGELFF
TRBV20-1	TRBJ1-4	CSAHEGRGRRANEKLFF
TRBV28	TRBJ2-1	CASSWGEGPAEQFF
TRBV20-1	TRBJ2-7	CSARYTGTYEQYF
TRBV5-1	TRBJ2-7	CASSNQGFPYEQYF
TRBV10-2	TRBJ2-5	CASSENKLAGGQETQYF
TRBV12-3/TRBV12-4	TRBJ2-1	CASSSGRGGVGYNEQFF
TRBV6-2/TRBV6-3	TRBJ2-7	CASSYEDRYEQYF
TRBV3-1	TRBJ2-1	CASSQALALNEQFF
TRBV12-3/TRBV12-4	TRBJ1-5	CASSRQGVEDPPQHF
TRBV6-5	TRBJ2-3	CASSQLAGEDTQYF
TRBV5-1	TRBJ2-1	CASSPSGNEQFF
TRBV25-1	TRBJ2-1	CASSGRDRGGYEQFF
TRBV20-1	TRBJ2-1	CSARGGLNEQFF
TRBV6-1	TRBJ2-3	CASSGTSGRTDTQYF
TRBV29-1	TRBJ2-1	CSVAGTQIGQFF